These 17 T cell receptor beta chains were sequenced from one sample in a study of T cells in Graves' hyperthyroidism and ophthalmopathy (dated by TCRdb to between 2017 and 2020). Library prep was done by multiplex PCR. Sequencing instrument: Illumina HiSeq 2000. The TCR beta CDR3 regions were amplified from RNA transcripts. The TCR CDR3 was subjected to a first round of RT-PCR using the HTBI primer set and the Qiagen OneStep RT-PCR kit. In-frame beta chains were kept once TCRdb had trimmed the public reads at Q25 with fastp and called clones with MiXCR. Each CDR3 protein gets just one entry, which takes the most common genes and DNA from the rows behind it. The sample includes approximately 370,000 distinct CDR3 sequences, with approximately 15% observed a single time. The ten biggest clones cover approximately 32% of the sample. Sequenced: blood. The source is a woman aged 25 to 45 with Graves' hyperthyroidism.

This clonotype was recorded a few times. CDR3 coding DNA: TGCGCCAGCAGCCGCCGGGACAGGGACACAGATACGCAGTATTTT. Translation: CASSRRDRDTDTQYF. The chain joins TRBV5-1 to TRBJ2-3; 9 nucleotides line up with TRBD1. Looked up from germline, CDR1 is SGHRS and CDR2 is YFSETQ. The CDR3 runs to 15 residues. V gave up 4 bases and J gave up 2 bases; unmatched junction bases: 5. The full variable domain, with the rest looked up from reference TRBV5-1 and TRBJ2-3, is KAGVTQTPRYLIKTRGQQVTLSCSPISGHRSVSWYQQTPGQGLQFLFEYFSETQRNKGNFPGRFSGRQFSNSRSEMNVSTLELGDSALYLCASSRRDRDTDTQYFGPGTRLTVL.

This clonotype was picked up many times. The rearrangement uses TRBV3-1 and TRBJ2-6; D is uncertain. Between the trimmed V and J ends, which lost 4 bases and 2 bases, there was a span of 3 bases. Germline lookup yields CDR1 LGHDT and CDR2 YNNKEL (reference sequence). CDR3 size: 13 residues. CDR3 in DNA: TGTGCCAGCAGCCCCCCTGGGGCCAACGTCCTGACTTTC. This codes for CASSPPGANVLTF.

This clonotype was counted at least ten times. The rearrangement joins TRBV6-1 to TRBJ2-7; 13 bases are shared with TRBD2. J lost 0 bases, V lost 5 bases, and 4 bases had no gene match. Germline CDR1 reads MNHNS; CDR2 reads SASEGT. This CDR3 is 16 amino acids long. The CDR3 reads CASSSGLAGSSYEQYF. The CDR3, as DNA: TGTGCCAGCAGTTCGGGACTAGCGGGAAGCTCCTACGAGCAGTACTTC.

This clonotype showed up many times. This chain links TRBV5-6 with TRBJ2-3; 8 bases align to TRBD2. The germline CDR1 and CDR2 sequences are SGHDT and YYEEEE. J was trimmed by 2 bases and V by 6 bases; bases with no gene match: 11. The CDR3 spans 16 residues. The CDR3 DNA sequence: TGTGCCAGCACTCCGGGGACTAGTCATAACACAGATACGCAGTATTTT. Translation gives CASTPGTSHNTDTQYF.

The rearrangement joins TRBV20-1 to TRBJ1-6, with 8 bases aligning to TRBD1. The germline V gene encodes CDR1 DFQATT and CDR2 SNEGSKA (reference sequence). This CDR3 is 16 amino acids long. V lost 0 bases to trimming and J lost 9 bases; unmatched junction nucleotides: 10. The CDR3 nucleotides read TGCAGTGCTAGAGATCTGGGGCAGGGGGCAGTTTCACCCCTCCACTTT. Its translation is CSARDLGQGAVSPLHF.

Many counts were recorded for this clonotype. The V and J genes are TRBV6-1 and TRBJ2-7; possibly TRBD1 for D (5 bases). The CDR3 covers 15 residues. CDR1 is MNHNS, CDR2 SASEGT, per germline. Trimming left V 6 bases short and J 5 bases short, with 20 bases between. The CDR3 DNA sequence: TGTGCCAGCAGCCCTCACCCCAGGGCCGACAACGAGCAGTACTTC. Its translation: CASSPHPRADNEQYF.

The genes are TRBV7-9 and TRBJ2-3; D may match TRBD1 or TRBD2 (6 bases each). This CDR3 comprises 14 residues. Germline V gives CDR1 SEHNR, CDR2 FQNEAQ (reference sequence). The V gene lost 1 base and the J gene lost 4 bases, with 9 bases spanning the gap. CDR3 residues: CASSLEGGADTQYF. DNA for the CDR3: TGTGCCAGCAGCTTAGAGGGGGGTGCAGATACGCAGTATTTT.

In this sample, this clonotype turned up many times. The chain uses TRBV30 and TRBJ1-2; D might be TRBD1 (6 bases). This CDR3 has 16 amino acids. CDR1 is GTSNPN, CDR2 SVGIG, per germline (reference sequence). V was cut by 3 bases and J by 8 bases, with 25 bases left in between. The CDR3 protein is CAWRPPWTVHGGGYTF. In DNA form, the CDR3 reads TGTGCCTGGAGACCCCCATGGACAGTTCACGGAGGGGGCTACACCTTC.

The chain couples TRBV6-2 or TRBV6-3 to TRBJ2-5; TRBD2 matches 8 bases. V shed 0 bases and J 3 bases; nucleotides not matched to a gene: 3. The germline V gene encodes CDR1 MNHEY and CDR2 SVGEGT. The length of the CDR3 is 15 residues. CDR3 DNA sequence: TGTGCCAGCAGTTACTCCACAGCGGGAGAAGAGACCCAGTACTTC. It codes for CASSYSTAGEETQYF.

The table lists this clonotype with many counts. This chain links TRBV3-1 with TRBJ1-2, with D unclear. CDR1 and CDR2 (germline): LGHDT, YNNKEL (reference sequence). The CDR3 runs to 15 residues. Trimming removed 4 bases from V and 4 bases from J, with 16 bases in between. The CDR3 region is CASSPLGRYRYGYTF. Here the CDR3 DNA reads TGTGCCAGCAGCCCACTGGGCCGATATCGCTATGGCTACACCTTC.

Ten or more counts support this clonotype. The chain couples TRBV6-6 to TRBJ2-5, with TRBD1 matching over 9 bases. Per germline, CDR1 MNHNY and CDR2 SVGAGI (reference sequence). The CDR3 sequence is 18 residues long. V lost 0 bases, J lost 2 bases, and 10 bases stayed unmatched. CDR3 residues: CASSYSTGWDREQETQYF. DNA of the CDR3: TGTGCCAGCAGTTACTCGACTGGCTGGGACAGGGAACAAGAGACCCAGTACTTC.

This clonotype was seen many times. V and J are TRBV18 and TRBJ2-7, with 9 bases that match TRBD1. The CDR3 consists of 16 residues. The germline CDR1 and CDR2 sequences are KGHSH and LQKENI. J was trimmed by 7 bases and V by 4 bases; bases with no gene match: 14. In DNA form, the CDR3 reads TGTGCCAGCTCACTTATAGCATCGGACAGGGGTGTTGAGCAGTACTTC. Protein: CASSLIASDRGVEQYF.

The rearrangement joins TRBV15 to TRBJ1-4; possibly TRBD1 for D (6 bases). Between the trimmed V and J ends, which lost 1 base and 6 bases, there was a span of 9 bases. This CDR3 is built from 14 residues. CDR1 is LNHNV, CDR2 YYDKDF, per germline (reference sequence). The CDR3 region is CATSRVQGYEKLFF. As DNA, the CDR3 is TGTGCCACCAGCAGAGTACAGGGTTATGAAAAACTGTTTTTT.

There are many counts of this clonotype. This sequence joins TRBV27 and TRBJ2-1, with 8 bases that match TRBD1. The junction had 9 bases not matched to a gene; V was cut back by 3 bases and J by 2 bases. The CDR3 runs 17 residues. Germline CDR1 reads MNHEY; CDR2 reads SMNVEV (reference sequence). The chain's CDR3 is CASSFYTRGLPYNEQFF. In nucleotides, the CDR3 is TGTGCCAGCAGTTTTTATACCAGGGGGCTACCCTACAATGAGCAGTTCTTC.

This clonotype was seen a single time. The chain's CDR3 is CASSEAHAGVQPQHF. CDR3 sequence (DNA): TGTGCCAGCAGTGAAGCACACGCTGGGGTTCAGCCCCAGCATTTT. This chain connects TRBV6-1 to TRBJ1-5; no clear D gene. V was pared by 0 bases and J by 6 bases, with 12 bases between. The CDR3 is 15 residues long. CDR1 MNHNS and CDR2 SASEGT come from the germline V gene.

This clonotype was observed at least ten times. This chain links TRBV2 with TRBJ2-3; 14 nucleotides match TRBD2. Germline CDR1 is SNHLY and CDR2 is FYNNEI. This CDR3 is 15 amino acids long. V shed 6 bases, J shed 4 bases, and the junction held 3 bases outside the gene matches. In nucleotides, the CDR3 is TGTGCCAGCAGGGGACTAGCGGGAGTACCAGATACGCAGTATTTT. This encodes CASRGLAGVPDTQYF. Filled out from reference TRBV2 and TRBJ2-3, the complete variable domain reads EPEVTQTPSHQVTQMGQEVILRCVPISNHLYFYWYRQILGQKVEFLVSFYNNEISEKSEIFDDQFSVERPDGSNFTLKIRSTKLEDSAMYFCASRGLAGVPDTQYFGPGTRLTVL.

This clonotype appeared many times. For the CDR3, the DNA is TGTGCCAGCAGCTACGCCGGGACCGGGACTAGCCCCTACGAGCAGTACTTC. The encoded protein is CASSYAGTGTSPYEQYF. V gene TRBV7-2 combines with J gene TRBJ2-7; 9 nucleotides line up with TRBD2. The length of the CDR3 is 17 residues. Trimming cost V 4 bases and J 2 bases; bases outside gene matches: 12. CDR1 and CDR2 (germline): SGHTA, FQGNSA.